This TCR beta chain was identified in a study of control samples from healthy donors and cancer patients. The repertoire was sequenced with immunoSEQ multiplex PCR; TCRdb's copy has only in-frame clones and lacks some. The sample carries roughly 170,000 clones, around nine tenths recorded once. Between the trimmed V and J ends, which lost 1 base and 0 bases, there was a span of 10 bases. The CDR3 is 17 residues long. Germline loops: CDR1 MRHNA, CDR2 SNTAGT. The V and J genes are TRBV6-4 and TRBJ2-6, with D maybe TRBD2 (5 bases). Specimen: blood. This receptor was obtained from a woman in her 30s in good health. The CDR3 nucleotides are TGTGCCAGCAGTGACTTGGCCGGGGACTCTGGGGCCAACGTCCTGACTTTC. Amino acid sequence: CASSDLAGDSGANVLTF.